A single TCR beta chain is shown here with its context. The data were obtained in a study of neoadjuvant anti-PD-1 for oral cavity cancer. Background on the study: Around day 43, patients without progression received a fourth nivolumab dose before surgery.

The germline gives CDR1 MNHEY, CDR2 SVGAGI. Trimming shortened V by 4 bases and J by 9 bases, and 15 bases separated the two germline ends. This CDR3 spans 13 amino acids. Profiling relied on immunoSEQ multiplex PCR, and the TCRdb table lists in-frame clones only, not all of them. This sample has about 14,000 clones, with around three quarters found just once. Sequencing used PBMCs, obtained before nivolumab (anti-PD-1) treatment. The V and J genes are TRBV6-5 and TRBJ1-1; D is unresolved. This sequence was found in a person aged 35-79 years with oral cavity squamous cell carcinoma. This CDR3 reads CASSSTIREKAFF. The DNA of the CDR3 is TGTGCCAGCAGTTCGACGATTCGAGAGAAAGCTTTCTTT.